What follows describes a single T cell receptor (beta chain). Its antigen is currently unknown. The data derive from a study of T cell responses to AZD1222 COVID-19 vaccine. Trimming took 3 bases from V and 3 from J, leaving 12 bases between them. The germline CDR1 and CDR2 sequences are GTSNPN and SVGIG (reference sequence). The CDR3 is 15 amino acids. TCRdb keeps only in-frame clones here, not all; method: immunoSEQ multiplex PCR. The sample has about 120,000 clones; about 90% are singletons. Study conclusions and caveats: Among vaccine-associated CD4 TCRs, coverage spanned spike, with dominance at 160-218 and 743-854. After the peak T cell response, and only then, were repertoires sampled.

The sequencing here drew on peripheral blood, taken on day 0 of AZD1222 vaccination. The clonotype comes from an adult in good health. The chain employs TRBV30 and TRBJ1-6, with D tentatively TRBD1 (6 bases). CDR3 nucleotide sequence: TGTGCCTGGAGCCTCACAGGGTACTATAATTCACCCCTCCACTTT. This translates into CAWSLTGYYNSPLHF.